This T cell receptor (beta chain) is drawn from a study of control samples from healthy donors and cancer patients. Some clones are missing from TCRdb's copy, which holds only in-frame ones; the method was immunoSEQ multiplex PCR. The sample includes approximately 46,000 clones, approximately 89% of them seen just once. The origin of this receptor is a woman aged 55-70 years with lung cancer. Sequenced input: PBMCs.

DNA of the CDR3: TGTGCCAGCAGTACCGGGACTAGCGGGATGGCAGATACGCAGTATTTT. Amino acids: CASSTGTSGMADTQYF. The rearrangement joins TRBV5-4 to TRBJ2-3; TRBD2 agrees at 13 bases. CDR1 and CDR2 from the germline V gene are SGHNT and YYREEE (reference sequence). With V trimmed by 5 bases and J by 4 bases, 7 bases remained unmatched. This CDR3 spans 16 amino acids. The entire variable domain, with the rest obtained from reference TRBV5-4 and TRBJ2-3, is as follows: ETGVTQSPTHLIKTRGQQVTLRCSSQSGHNTVSWYQQALGQGPQFIFQYYREEENGRGNFPPRFSGLQFPNYSSELNVNALELDDSALYLCASSTGTSGMADTQYFGPGTRLTVL.